These 7 T cell receptor beta chains came from one sample sequenced in a study of T-cell memory formation after mild COVID-19. TCRdb reprocessed the 5' RACE reads via MiXCR and lists one record per CDR3 protein. This sample has around 530,000 distinct CDR3 sequences, with about 20% found just once. Source material: PBMCs or a T cell subset sorted from them (not recorded which). Every receptor here comes from an adult woman who had mild COVID-19 (a few samples of this study predate the infection). Cell type and time point are not known.

There are a few counts of this clonotype. The chain's CDR3 is CASSFHGYQFF. The CDR3 coding sequence is TGTGCCAGCAGTTTCCACGGGTACCAGTTCTTC. The chain has TRBV27 and TRBJ2-1; D is unresolved. Germline V gene data show CDR1 as MNHEY and CDR2 as SMNVEV (reference sequence). Trimming took 3 bases from V and 13 from J, leaving 10 bases between them. This CDR3 spans 11 amino acids.

This chain joins TRBV30 and TRBJ1-1; D remains unclear. Deletions cut 0 bases from V and 3 bases from J, with 8 bases between. CDR1 and CDR2 (germline): GTSNPN, SVGIG (reference sequence). CDR3 length: 13 residues. CDR3 in DNA: TGTGCCTGGAGTGTGGAGGGTTACACTGAAGCTTTCTTT. Translating it yields CAWSVEGYTEAFF.

Note on this clonotype: The conserved phenylalanine or tryptophan normally closing the CDR3 is absent here, so this likely arose from a read error. CDR3 protein: CASSYLSGTSGREQYL. The CDR3 DNA reads as TGTGCCAGCAGTTACCTAAGCGGGACTAGCGGACGCGAGCAGTACTTA. The V gene is TRBV6-5, the J gene TRBJ2-7; 11 positions agree with TRBD2. The CDR3 covers 16 residues. V shed 2 bases, J shed 6 bases, and the junction held 9 bases outside the gene matches. CDR1 and CDR2 from the germline V gene are MNHEY and SVGAGI.

This clonotype has ten or more counts. The chain links TRBV6-4 to TRBJ2-1; no reliable D call. From germline, CDR1 is MRHNA and CDR2 SNTAGT. V was trimmed by 0 bases and J by 15 bases, leaving 15 bases between them. The CDR3 covers 13 residues. CDR3 sequence reads: CASSDSGTGVRFF. The CDR3 coding sequence is TGTGCCAGCAGTGACTCGGGTACGGGTGTCAGGTTCTTC.

The rearrangement links TRBV4-2 to TRBJ1-1; D unresolved. V lost 1 base to trimming and J lost 3 bases, with 9 bases between them. The CDR3 sequence is 14 residues long. The germline CDR1 and CDR2 sequences are LGHNA and YNFKEQ. The CDR3 loop is CASSQGLKDTEAFF. The CDR3 coding sequence is TGTGCCAGCAGCCAAGGTCTAAAGGACACTGAAGCTTTCTTT.

In DNA, the CDR3 is TGTGCCAGCAGTTTAAGAGGGTTCGAGGCAGATACGCAGTATTTT. It translates to CASSLRGFEADTQYF. The V gene is TRBV27, the J gene TRBJ2-3; possibly TRBD2 for D (5 bases). CDR1 is MNHEY, CDR2 SMNVEV, per germline (reference sequence). The CDR3 covers 15 residues. The ends were cut back, 2 bases at V and 4 bases at J, with 13 bases in the middle.

This clonotype was detected a few times. The rearrangement joins TRBV29-1 to TRBJ2-7; 7 positions agree with TRBD1. The germline V gene has CDR1 SQVTM and CDR2 ANQGSEA. Trimming removed 2 bases from V and 7 bases from J; junction bases left unmatched: 11. The CDR3 length is 14 residues. The CDR3 DNA reads TGCAGCGTTGAATTGGACAGGCCGACTGCGGAGCAGTACTTC. This translates into CSVELDRPTAEQYF.